This T cell receptor beta chain was identified in a study of response to subunit inactivated influenza vaccine. Germline V CDR1 and CDR2: LNHNV, YYDKDF (reference sequence). The CDR3 runs to 14 residues. V was pared by 0 bases and J by 8 bases, with 10 bases between. MiXCR, run by TCRdb on the RT-PCR reads, gives a single entry per CDR3 protein. The sample consists of some 540,000 distinct CDR3 sequences, around 21% of them appearing once. This same sample was also part of a study on T cells expressing NK-cell markers. As that report states: Making the TCR beta cDNA relied on 5'RACE template switching with UMIs. Seven of the eight sequenced donors were HCMV-seropositive; one was seronegative. The CD3+CD56-NKG2C+ fraction of a handful of donors was also led by these clonotypes.

Sequenced material: CD4+ T cells sorted from PBMCs, taken 12 days after vaccination. V is TRBV15 and J is TRBJ1-4; D gene uncertain. This sequence was found in a man aged 50 to 60 who received an inactivated influenza vaccine. CDR3 in amino acids: CATSRDLSGEKLFF. The CDR3 nucleotides read TGTGCCACCAGCAGAGATTTGTCGGGAGAAAAACTGTTTTTT.